This is a list of T cell receptor beta chains from one sample in a study of cytomegalovirus exposure and HLA in healthy donors. Here immunoSEQ multiplex PCR was the method, and the copy in TCRdb shows in-frame clones only, minus some. Of approximately 180,000 clones listed, less than 90% are singletons. The sample comprised PBMCs. The receptors here all came from a girl under three years old in good health and CMV-seronegative. CDR3s include the opening cysteine and the closing phenylalanine or tryptophan. The D gene is left open where the match is weak.

cdr3_length	d_call	v_call	j_call	cdr3_nt	cdr3_aa
16	NA	TRBV7-3	TRBJ2-4	TGTGCCAGCAGCTCAGGACAGTCGGGAGCCAAAAACATTCAGTACTTC	CASSSGQSGAKNIQYF
12	NA	TRBV30	TRBJ1-1	TGTGCCTGGGGAGTGAGCGGGACTGAAGCTTTCTTT	CAWGVSGTEAFF
15	NA	TRBV5-3	TRBJ1-1	TGTGCCAGAGGTCGGAAAGACAGGCATTACACTGAAGCTTTCTTT	CARGRKDRHYTEAFF
17	NA	TRBV5-1	TRBJ2-1	TGCGCCAGCAGCTTAATGGCCGGGGTAAGCTCCTACAATGAGCAGTTCTTC	CASSLMAGVSSYNEQFF
15	TRBD1	TRBV19	TRBJ1-2	TGTGCCAGTAGTATCAAGACAGGGGCGAACTATGGCTACACCTTC	CASSIKTGANYGYTF
18	TRBD2	TRBV4-2	TRBJ2-3	TGTGCCAGCCGCATTTTACTAGCGGGAGGAATTAGCACAGATACGCAGTATTTT	CASRILLAGGISTDTQYF
12	TRBD1	TRBV29-1	TRBJ2-7	TGCAGCGTCCGGGACAGGGTCCACGAGCAGTACTTC	CSVRDRVHEQYF
15	TRBD2	TRBV4-3	TRBJ2-1	TGCGCCAGCAGCCAAGGGACTAGCGGATACAATGAGCAGTTCTTC	CASSQGTSGYNEQFF
15	TRBD1	TRBV18	TRBJ2-2	TGTGCCAGCTCAACAGGACAGGGGAACACCGGGGAGCTGTTTTTT	CASSTGQGNTGELFF
15	NA	TRBV5-5	TRBJ2-7	TGTGCCAGCTCAAGGGGGGGGGCGAGTGGATACGAGCAGTACTTC	CASSRGGASGYEQYF
16	TRBD1	TRBV15	TRBJ2-7	TGTGCCACCAGCGGTGGGACAGGGGTCCTTCGGTACGAGCAGTACTTC	CATSGGTGVLRYEQYF
16	NA	TRBV4-1	TRBJ1-6	TGCGCCAGCAGCCAAGAATACGGGGAGTGGTTGGGGCCCCTCCACTTT	CASSQEYGEWLGPLHF
17	TRBD2	TRBV11-2	TRBJ2-7	TGTGCCAGCAGCTACGGGGTTGGGGGACTGGGGGGGGACGAGCAGTACTTC	CASSYGVGGLGGDEQYF
12	NA	TRBV6-6	TRBJ2-2	TGTGCCAGCAGTTACAGCGCCGGGGAGCTGTTTTTT	CASSYSAGELFF